This TCR beta chain is from a study of blood T cell repertoires in COVID-19. At the level of the study: Researchers got acute and convalescent COVID-19 samples from the United States, Italy and Spain. PBMCs, B-cell-depleted T cells, or T cells were the source of the cDNA or gDNA that made up the material.

Per the original methods: How many nucleated cells were present was estimated from reference gene primer amplification. Data came from immunoSEQ multiplex PCR; TCRdb stores just in-frame clones and leaves some out. V, J and clone size derive from that table, while D and trimming were established from the DNA sequence. The sample holds a few hundred thousand clones, approximately 88% seen once. The V end lost 0 bases, the J end lost 4 bases, and 11 bases lay between the germline ends. Per germline, CDR1 SGDLS and CDR2 YYNGEE. The CDR3 runs 14 residues. Source material: peripheral blood. The gene calls are TRBV9 and TRBJ2-7; TRBD1 might be the D (6 bases). This TCR came from a woman between 25 and 40 years old who had recovered from COVID-19. The CDR3 sequence is CASSVDRAPYEQYF. CDR3 DNA sequence: TGTGCCAGCAGCGTAGACAGGGCCCCATACGAGCAGTACTTC.